This passage covers 21 T cell receptor beta chains from one sample sequenced in a study of blood T cell repertoires in COVID-19. Profiled with immunoSEQ multiplex PCR; TCRdb holds only in-frame clones, not every one. The sample gives 220,000 or so clones, around 82% of which show up once; 3.5% to 4% is in the top ten. Source material: peripheral blood. Receptor source: an elderly woman with acute or convalescent COVID-19.

The chain couples TRBV2 to TRBJ1-4, with 7 bases fitting TRBD1. The CDR3 runs to 14 residues. The ends lost 3 bases at V and 8 bases at J; junction bases unmatched: 6. Looked up from germline, CDR1 is SNHLY and CDR2 is FYNNEI. The CDR3 reads CASSDGQAGEKLFF. CDR3 nucleotides: TGTGCCAGCAGTGATGGACAGGCGGGGGAAAAACTGTTTTTT.

The rearrangement joins TRBV6-5 to TRBJ2-1; 10 positions agree with TRBD2. Germline lookup yields CDR1 MNHEY and CDR2 SVGAGI. The V segment lost 6 bases and the J segment 4 bases; nucleotides outside the gene matches: 3. The CDR3 has 14 amino acids. For the CDR3, the DNA is TGTGCCAGCAGAGGGACTAGCGAATACAATGAGCAGTTCTTC. Encoded protein: CASRGTSEYNEQFF.

The rearrangement uses TRBV7-9 and TRBJ1-4; D is unclear. CDR3 size: 15 residues. The V and J ends lost 4 bases and 5 bases respectively, with 14 bases between them. Germline V lookup: CDR1 SEHNR, CDR2 FQNEAQ (reference sequence). CDR3 coding DNA: TGTGCCAGCAGCTCCGTCTCTCTCGAGAATGAAAAACTGTTTTTT. Its translation: CASSSVSLENEKLFF. Filled out from reference TRBV7-9 and TRBJ1-4, the complete variable domain reads DTGVSQNPRHKITKRGQNVTFRCDPISEHNRLYWYRQTLGQGPEFLTYFQNEAQLEKSRLLSDRFSAERPKGSFSTLEIQRTEQGDSAMYLCASSSVSLENEKLFFGSGTQLSVL.

This clone came up a few times. This chain uses TRBV28 with TRBJ1-3; D possibly corresponds to TRBD1 (6 bases). The CDR3 is 15 amino acids. V lost 6 bases and J lost 3, with 15 bases in between. Per the germline V gene, CDR1 is MDHEN and CDR2 is SYDVKM. DNA of the CDR3: TGTGCCAGCAGCTCCACCGGGACAAGTGGAAACACCATATATTTT. This gives the protein CASSSTGTSGNTIYF.

The V call is TRBV7-6, the J call TRBJ2-5; no clear D gene. Germline CDR1 reads SGHVS; CDR2 reads FNYEAQ. Trimming stripped 1 base from V and 4 bases from J, with 7 bases between. There are 13 residues in the CDR3. As DNA, the CDR3 is TGTGCCAGCAGCTTAGGAGTTGCAGAGACCCAGTACTTC. Amino acid sequence: CASSLGVAETQYF.

This clone was counted only a few times. The chain couples TRBV6-6 to TRBJ1-2, with D possibly matching TRBD1 (5 bases). With 6 bases removed from V and 4 bases from J, the gap between germline ends came to 12 bases. The germline V gene encodes CDR1 MNHNY and CDR2 SVGAGI (reference sequence). There are 13 residues in the CDR3. The CDR3 sequence: CASSREGGYGYTF. CDR3 nucleotides: TGTGCCAGCAGCAGGGAGGGCGGCTATGGCTACACCTTC.

The chain joins TRBV9 to TRBJ2-7; no definite D call. V lost 1 base and J 0 bases, leaving 8 bases between the germline ends. The CDR3 has 14 residues. Germline V gives CDR1 SGDLS, CDR2 YYNGEE. The CDR3 loop is CASSVSGGSYEQYF. CDR3 nucleotides: TGTGCCAGCAGCGTATCTGGCGGCTCCTACGAGCAGTACTTC.

The chain links TRBV19 to TRBJ2-2; 8 bases fit TRBD1. V lost 4 bases to trimming and J lost 5 bases; unmatched junction nucleotides: 6. The CDR3 is made up of 15 amino acids. Looked up from germline, CDR1 is LNHDA and CDR2 is SQIVND (reference sequence). CDR3 sequence: CASSTRQGWTGELFF. The CDR3 DNA reads TGTGCCAGTAGTACCAGACAGGGGTGGACCGGGGAGCTGTTTTTT.

This clone showed up just a few times. The chain employs TRBV27 and TRBJ1-2; TRBD1 agrees at 8 bases. The CDR3 spans 15 residues. V lost 3 bases to trimming and J lost 8 bases; unmatched junction nucleotides: 11. From germline, CDR1 is MNHEY and CDR2 SMNVEV (reference sequence). The chain's CDR3 is CASSFGQGAQGGYTF. The CDR3 DNA reads TGTGCCAGCAGTTTCGGGCAGGGGGCGCAAGGCGGCTACACCTTC.

The chain couples TRBV12-2 to TRBJ1-1. TRBV12-2 is a known pseudogene. This CDR3 has 12 amino acids. The CDR3 loop is CASRFRNTEAFF. The CDR3 region has the DNA TGTGCAAGTCGCTTTAGGAACACTGAAGCTTTCTTT.

This clone has only one observation. The J gene is TRBJ2-1, the V gene TRBV28; 7 positions match TRBD1. The CDR3 contains 14 residues. The germline V gene encodes CDR1 MDHEN and CDR2 SYDVKM. V shed 1 base, J shed 7 bases, and the junction held 4 bases outside the gene matches. The CDR3 region is CASSLSPGGNEQFF. In nucleotides, the CDR3 is TGTGCCAGCAGTTTATCTCCAGGGGGAAATGAGCAGTTCTTC.

Comment on this clone: Sequence at one end of the junction differs from germline and may be a read error. The genes are TRBV19 and TRBJ1-6; D is possibly TRBD1 (5 bases). The CDR3 is 12 residues long. From germline, CDR1 is LNHDA and CDR2 SQIVND (reference sequence). The CDR3 DNA reads TGTGCCAGTAGTAGCCCGTTGGGGCGCAGGAGCTTT. As protein: CASSSPLGRRSF.

The J gene is TRBJ1-1, the V gene TRBV27; 9 nucleotides match TRBD1. Germline lookup yields CDR1 MNHEY and CDR2 SMNVEV (reference sequence). The CDR3 extends over 14 amino acids. V lost 3 bases to trimming and J lost 8 bases; unmatched junction nucleotides: 7. CDR3: CASSFLGTGTEAFF. The CDR3 DNA sequence: TGTGCCAGCAGTTTCCTCGGGACAGGGACCGAAGCTTTCTTT.

J is TRBJ2-2 and V is TRBV7-2; TRBD1 matches 7 bases. Germline CDR1 is SGHTA and CDR2 is FQGNSA. The CDR3 runs to 16 residues. J was trimmed by 9 bases and V by 5 bases; bases with no gene match: 15. CDR3 DNA sequence: TGTGCCAGCAGCGCCCGGACAGGCCAAACGACCCGGGAGCTGTTTTTT. It is translated as CASSARTGQTTRELFF.

The rearrangement links TRBV9 to TRBJ2-7; a weak D match, TRBD1 (6 bases). The V end was cut by 6 bases, the J end by 0 bases, with 16 bases between. Germline V gene sequence: CDR1 SGDLS, CDR2 YYNGEE. This CDR3 region has 15 residues. For the CDR3, the DNA is TGTGCCAGCAACGCTGGGGGACACAACTCCTACGAGCAGTACTTC. It is translated as CASNAGGHNSYEQYF. Drawing the rest from reference TRBV9 and TRBJ2-7, the complete variable domain is DSGVTQTPKHLITATGQRVTLRCSPRSGDLSVYWYQQSLDQGLQFLIQYYNGEERAKGNILERFSAQQFPDLHSELNLSSLELGDSALYFCASNAGGHNSYEQYFGPGTRLTVT.

The V call is TRBV7-8, the J call TRBJ2-3; 9 bases agree with TRBD2. V lost 3 bases and J lost 2; bases outside the gene matches: 6. Germline CDR1 reads SGHVS; CDR2 reads FQNEAQ. This CDR3 is 16 amino acids long. CDR3: CASSFATSGYTDTQYF. In DNA form, the CDR3 reads TGTGCCAGCAGCTTTGCGACTAGCGGATACACAGATACGCAGTATTTT.

The rearrangement joins TRBV7-8 to TRBJ2-2, with 8 nucleotides matching TRBD2. This CDR3 spans 15 amino acids. Per the germline V gene, CDR1 is SGHVS and CDR2 is FQNEAQ. V lost 5 bases to trimming and J lost 7 bases; unmatched junction nucleotides: 9. The CDR3 sequence: CASSEVGGAGGELFF. The CDR3, as DNA: TGTGCCAGCAGCGAAGTCGGGGGGGCCGGCGGGGAGCTGTTTTTT.

This chain uses TRBV7-2 with TRBJ1-5, with D maybe TRBD1 (5 bases). Trimming removed 2 bases at V and 0 bases at J, with 20 bases between. This CDR3 has 19 residues. Germline assignment: CDR1 SGHTA and CDR2 FQGNSA. CDR3: CASSLRAGREHYSNQPQHF. In DNA, the CDR3 is TGTGCCAGCAGCTTACGCGCAGGGAGGGAGCACTATAGCAATCAGCCCCAGCATTTT.

This clone was counted once. The rearrangement links TRBV6-4 to TRBJ1-6; D uncertain. V lost 3 bases and J lost 7, with 7 bases in between. The CDR3 sequence is 13 residues long. Germline V gives CDR1 MRHNA, CDR2 SNTAGT. CDR3 DNA: TGTGCCAGCAGTGAGAGGCTGAATTCACCCCTCCACTTT. It encodes CASSERLNSPLHF.

V gene TRBV19 combines with J gene TRBJ2-7; 7 nucleotides match TRBD2. Germline V gives CDR1 LNHDA, CDR2 SQIVND (reference sequence). Unmatched junction bases numbered 5, after V lost 2 bases and J lost 1 base. The CDR3 consists of 15 residues. The CDR3 coding sequence is TGTGCCAGTAGTATAAGGACTAGTTTGTCCTACGAGCAGTACTTC. Its translation: CASSIRTSLSYEQYF.

In this sample, this clone turned up a few times. The chain has TRBV6-2 or TRBV6-3 and TRBJ2-1, with TRBD2 matching over 12 bases. The CDR3 runs to 16 residues. After removal of 2 bases from V and 4 bases from J, the junction contained 3 bases not matched to a gene. CDR1 and CDR2 (germline): MNHEY, SVGEGT. The CDR3, as DNA: TGTGCCAGCAGTTACACCGGACTAGCGGGGTACAATGAGCAGTTCTTC. This translates into CASSYTGLAGYNEQFF.